One sample yielded the 18 T cell receptor beta chains listed below, sequenced in a study of T cell responses to AZD1222 COVID-19 vaccine. TCRdb keeps only in-frame clones here, not all; method: immunoSEQ multiplex PCR. This sample has 120,000 to 150,000 clones, with around 90% found just once. Sequencing used peripheral blood, obtained 28 days after the second AZD1222 dose. The receptors stem from an adult who received the AZD1222 COVID-19 vaccine.

A single count supports this clone. The V gene is TRBV19, the J gene TRBJ1-2; D is possibly TRBD1 (6 bases). V lost 2 bases, J lost 6 bases, and 13 bases lay in between. Germline V lookup: CDR1 LNHDA, CDR2 SQIVND (reference sequence). The CDR3 has 14 residues. CDR3 in amino acids: CASSIMDRKHGYTF. In DNA form, the CDR3 reads TGTGCCAGTAGTATAATGGACAGAAAACATGGCTACACCTTC.

The chain is built from TRBV7-9 and TRBJ1-1; TRBD1 agrees at 8 bases. There are 14 residues in the CDR3. The germline CDR1 and CDR2 sequences are SEHNR and FQNEAQ (reference sequence). V was pared by 1 base and J by 4 bases, with 2 bases of the junction left unmatched. This chain's CDR3 is CASSLEQGVTEAFF. The CDR3, as DNA: TGTGCCAGCAGCTTAGAACAGGGGGTCACTGAAGCTTTCTTT.

V gene TRBV6-6 combines with J gene TRBJ2-1; TRBD2 agrees at 7 bases. The germline V gene has CDR1 MNHNY and CDR2 SVGAGI (reference sequence). V lost 0 bases to trimming and J lost 6 bases; unmatched junction nucleotides: 8. The CDR3 contains 16 residues. The CDR3 sequence: CASSYSQEGGPNEQFF. CDR3 in DNA: TGTGCCAGCAGTTACTCCCAGGAGGGAGGGCCCAATGAGCAGTTCTTC.

The chain combines TRBV9 with TRBJ2-3; weak D call: TRBD1 (5 bases). Germline V gives CDR1 SGDLS, CDR2 YYNGEE. The CDR3 is 13 amino acids. Trimming removed 6 bases at V and 2 bases at J, with 10 bases between. CDR3 DNA sequence: TGTGCCAGCACCAGGGATAACACAGATACGCAGTATTTT. It is translated as CASTRDNTDTQYF.

This sequence joins TRBV6-5 and TRBJ2-1; tentatively, D is TRBD2 (5 bases). Trimming shortened V by 11 bases and J by 7 bases, and 12 bases separated the two germline ends. There are 11 residues in the CDR3. Germline V gene data show CDR1 as MNHEY and CDR2 as SVGAGI. The CDR3 loop reads CAPLRGNEQFF. Written as DNA, the CDR3 is TGTGCCCCCTTGAGAGGGAATGAGCAGTTCTTC.

V gene TRBV25-1 combines with J gene TRBJ1-1; D is unclear. This CDR3 is 12 amino acids long. Germline CDR1 reads MGHDK; CDR2 reads SYGVNS. The ends were cut back, 7 bases at V and 0 bases at J, with 6 bases in the middle. CDR3 protein: CASKGLNTEAFF. CDR3 nucleotides: TGTGCCAGCAAAGGGCTGAACACTGAAGCTTTCTTT.

The table lists this clone with a few counts. The chain combines TRBV19 with TRBJ2-7; 7 bases agree with TRBD2. The ends lost 2 bases at V and 5 bases at J; junction bases unmatched: 6. The CDR3 extends over 14 amino acids. Looked up from germline, CDR1 is LNHDA and CDR2 is SQIVND (reference sequence). DNA of the CDR3: TGTGCCAGTAGTATATGGATCAGCGGGGACGAGCAGTACTTC. Amino acids: CASSIWISGDEQYF.

This chain joins TRBV7-3 and TRBJ2-3; D assignment may be TRBD1 or TRBD2 (5 bases each). CDR1 is SGHTA, CDR2 FQGTGA, per germline. The V and J ends lost 4 bases and 1 base respectively, with 12 bases between them. The CDR3 is made up of 15 amino acids. CDR3 amino acids: CASSSGAGGTDTQYF. The DNA of the CDR3 is TGTGCCAGCAGCTCCGGGGCGGGCGGCACAGATACGCAGTATTTT.

V and J are TRBV7-3 and TRBJ2-2, with D hard to call. The CDR3 covers 11 residues. Trimming took off 4 bases at V and 4 bases at J, with 1 base between the two ends. The germline V gene encodes CDR1 SGHTA and CDR2 FQGTGA. As DNA, the CDR3 is TGTGCCAGCAGCTCCACCGGGGAGCTGTTTTTT. Its translation is CASSSTGELFF. Together with reference TRBV7-3 and TRBJ2-2, the CDR3 gives the full variable domain: GAGVSQTPSNKVTEKGKYVELRCDPISGHTALYWYRQSLGQGPEFLIYFQGTGAADDSGLPNDRFFAVRPEGSVSTLKIQRTERGDSAVYLCASSSTGELFFGEGSRLTVL.

This clone was seen more than once but under ten times. The rearrangement uses TRBV19 and TRBJ2-7; the match to TRBD2 covers 13 bases. The CDR3 length is 18 residues. Germline V gene lookup returns CDR1 LNHDA and CDR2 SQIVND (reference sequence). V lost 5 bases, J lost 2 bases, and 12 bases stayed unmatched. CDR3: CASSGRLAGGRTPYEQYF. The CDR3 region has the DNA TGTGCCAGTAGTGGGCGACTAGCGGGGGGAAGAACCCCCTACGAGCAGTACTTC.

The rearrangement uses TRBV10-3 and TRBJ2-7; D gene unclear. The germline V gene encodes CDR1 ENHRY and CDR2 SYGVKD. V lost 4 bases and J lost 0, with 7 bases in between. This CDR3 has 13 residues. The CDR3 sequence: CAISGRSSYEQYF. The CDR3 DNA reads as TGTGCCATCAGTGGACGGAGCTCCTACGAGCAGTACTTC.

The chain carries TRBV20-1 and TRBJ1-1, with D hard to call. Germline V gene sequence: CDR1 DFQATT, CDR2 SNEGSKA (reference sequence). Between the trimmed V and J ends, which lost 6 bases and 1 base, there was a span of 6 bases. This CDR3 spans 11 amino acids. The CDR3 reads CSALGNTEAFF. As DNA, the CDR3 is TGCAGTGCACTAGGGAACACTGAAGCTTTCTTT.

The genes are TRBV19 and TRBJ2-7, with D perhaps TRBD1 (5 bases). With 3 bases removed from V and 2 bases from J, the gap between germline ends came to 11 bases. Germline lookup yields CDR1 LNHDA and CDR2 SQIVND (reference sequence). The CDR3 runs to 14 residues. CDR3 loop: CASSIQGSPYEQYF. In nucleotides, the CDR3 is TGTGCCAGTAGTATTCAGGGTTCCCCCTACGAGCAGTACTTC.

The V gene is TRBV7-9, the J gene TRBJ2-1; 11 bases are shared with TRBD2. CDR3 length equals 17 residues. With V trimmed by 7 bases and J by 6 bases, 14 bases remained unmatched. From germline, CDR1 is SEHNR and CDR2 FQNEAQ (reference sequence). The CDR3: CASNSNPGLAASNEQFF. As DNA, the CDR3 is TGTGCCAGCAACTCTAATCCGGGACTAGCGGCCTCCAATGAGCAGTTCTTC.

This rearrangement joins TRBV6-2 or TRBV6-3 to TRBJ1-6; D might be TRBD1 (6 bases). Per the germline V gene, CDR1 is MNHEY and CDR2 is SVGEGT. Trimming shortened V by 2 bases and J by 8 bases, and 13 bases separated the two germline ends. The CDR3 has 15 residues. The CDR3 loop reads CASSYRGPADSPLHF. The DNA of the CDR3 is TGTGCCAGCAGTTACCGGGGGCCAGCGGATTCACCCCTCCACTTT.

This chain connects TRBV1 to TRBJ2-1; the D call of TRBD2 is as the table states it, not checked on the DNA. TRBV1 constitutes a pseudogene. The CDR3 extends over 17 amino acids. CDR3: CTSSQDLGGGAYNEQFF. CDR3 nucleotide sequence: TGCACCAGCAGCCAAGATCTCGGCGGGGGGGCCTACAATGAGCAGTTCTTC.

The chain links TRBV19 to TRBJ1-1; 7 nucleotides align to TRBD1. The length of the CDR3 is 14 residues. Germline assignment: CDR1 LNHDA and CDR2 SQIVND (reference sequence). Losses at the gene ends were 7 bases for V and 5 bases for J; bases not matched to a gene: 10. This chain's CDR3 is CASTLEKGATEAFF. DNA for the CDR3: TGTGCCAGTACCTTGGAAAAGGGGGCAACTGAAGCTTTCTTT.

The genes are TRBV7-9 and TRBJ1-6, with 8 positions matching TRBD1. Germline assignment: CDR1 SEHNR and CDR2 FQNEAQ (reference sequence). The length of the CDR3 is 16 residues. J was trimmed by 1 base and V by 5 bases; bases with no gene match: 4. In DNA, the CDR3 is TGTGCCAGCAGCACTGGACAGGGTTCCTATAATTCACCCCTCCACTTT. This codes for CASSTGQGSYNSPLHF.